This T cell receptor (beta chain) is drawn from a study of blood T cells in healthy people across ages. The CDR3 has 18 amino acids. In germline, CDR1 is SGHTA, CDR2 FQGNSA. V shed 1 base and J 0 bases; nucleotides not matched to a gene: 7. Together with a sample-barcoded 5' primer, a J-beta primer mix was included in a second PCR lasting roughly 7 to 11 cycles. Each cDNA molecule carried a tag from a template-switch adaptor that contained 12 random nucleotides. TCRdb processed the 5' RACE reads anew with MiXCR; each CDR3 protein has one entry. The sample lists 1.5 million to 2 million distinct CDR3 sequences, approximately 50% occurring once. Healthy Russian Caucasian donors spanned ages roughly 6 to 90 years. Approximately 10 milliliters of peripheral blood were drawn from each donor into EDTA-treated tubes.

The receptor was isolated from a woman in her 40s in good health. V is TRBV7-2 and J is TRBJ2-7, with 12 nucleotides matching TRBD2. The sample comprised blood. CDR3 coding DNA: TGTGCCAGCAGCTTAGGACTAGCGGGGGTCCGAAGCTCCTACGAGCAGTACTTC. Translation: CASSLGLAGVRSSYEQYF. The full variable domain, rest sourced from reference TRBV7-2 and TRBJ2-7, is GAGVSQSPSNKVTEKGKDVELRCDPISGHTALYWYRQSLGQGLEFLIYFQGNSAPDKSGLPSDRFSAERTGGSVSTLTIQRTQQEDSAVYLCASSLGLAGVRSSYEQYFGPGTRLTVT.